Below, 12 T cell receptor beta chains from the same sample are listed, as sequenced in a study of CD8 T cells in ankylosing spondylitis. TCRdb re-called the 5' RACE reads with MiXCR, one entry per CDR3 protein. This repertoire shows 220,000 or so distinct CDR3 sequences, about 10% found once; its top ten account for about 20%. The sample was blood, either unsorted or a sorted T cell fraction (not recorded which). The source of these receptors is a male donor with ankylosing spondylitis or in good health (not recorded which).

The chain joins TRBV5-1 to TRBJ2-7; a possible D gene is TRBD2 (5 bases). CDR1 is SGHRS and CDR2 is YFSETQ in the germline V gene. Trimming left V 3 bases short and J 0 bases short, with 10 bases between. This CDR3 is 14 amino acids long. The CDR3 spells CASSSEGSSYEQYF. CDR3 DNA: TGCGCCAGCAGCTCGGAAGGGAGCTCCTACGAGCAGTACTTC. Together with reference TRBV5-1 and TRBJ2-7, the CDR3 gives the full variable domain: KAGVTQTPRYLIKTRGQQVTLSCSPISGHRSVSWYQQTPGQGLQFLFEYFSETQRNKGNFPGRFSGRQFSNSRSEMNVSTLELGDSALYLCASSSEGSSYEQYFGPGTRLTVT.

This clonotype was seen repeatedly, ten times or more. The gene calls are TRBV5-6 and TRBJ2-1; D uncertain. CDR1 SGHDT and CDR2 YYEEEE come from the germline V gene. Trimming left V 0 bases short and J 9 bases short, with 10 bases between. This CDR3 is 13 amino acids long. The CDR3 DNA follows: TGTGCCAGCAGCTTGGGTAGGGTAGGTGAGCAGTTCTTC. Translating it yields CASSLGRVGEQFF.

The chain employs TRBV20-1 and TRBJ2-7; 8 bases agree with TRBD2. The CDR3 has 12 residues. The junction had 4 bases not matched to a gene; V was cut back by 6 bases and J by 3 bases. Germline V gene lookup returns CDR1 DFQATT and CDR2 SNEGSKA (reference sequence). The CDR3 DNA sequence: TGCAGTGCAGAAGGGACTAGCTACGAGCAGTACTTC. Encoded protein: CSAEGTSYEQYF.

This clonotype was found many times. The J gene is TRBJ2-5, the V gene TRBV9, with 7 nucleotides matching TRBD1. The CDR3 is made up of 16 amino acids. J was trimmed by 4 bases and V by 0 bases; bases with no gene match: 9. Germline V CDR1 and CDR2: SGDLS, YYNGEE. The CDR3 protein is CASSVGRTGKLETQYF. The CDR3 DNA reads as TGTGCCAGCAGCGTAGGTCGGACAGGAAAGTTAGAGACCCAGTACTTC.

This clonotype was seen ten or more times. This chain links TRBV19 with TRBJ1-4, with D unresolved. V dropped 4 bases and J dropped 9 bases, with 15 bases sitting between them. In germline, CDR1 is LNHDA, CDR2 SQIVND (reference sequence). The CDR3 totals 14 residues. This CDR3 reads CASSRSDLTKKLFF. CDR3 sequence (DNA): TGTGCCAGTAGTAGAAGCGACCTTACGAAAAAACTGTTTTTT.

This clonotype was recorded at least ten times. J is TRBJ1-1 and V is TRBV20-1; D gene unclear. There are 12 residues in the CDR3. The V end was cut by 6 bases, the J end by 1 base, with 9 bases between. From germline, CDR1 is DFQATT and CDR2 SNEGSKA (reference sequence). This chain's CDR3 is CSAPDTNTEAFF. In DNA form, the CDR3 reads TGCAGTGCCCCCGACACGAACACTGAAGCTTTCTTT.

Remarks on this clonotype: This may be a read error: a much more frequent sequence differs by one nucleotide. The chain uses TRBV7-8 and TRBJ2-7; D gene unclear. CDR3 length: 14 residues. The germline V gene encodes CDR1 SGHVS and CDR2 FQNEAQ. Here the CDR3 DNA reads TGTACCAGCAGCTTAGTACCGGACTCCTACGAGCAGTACTTC. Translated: CTSSLVPDSYEQYF.

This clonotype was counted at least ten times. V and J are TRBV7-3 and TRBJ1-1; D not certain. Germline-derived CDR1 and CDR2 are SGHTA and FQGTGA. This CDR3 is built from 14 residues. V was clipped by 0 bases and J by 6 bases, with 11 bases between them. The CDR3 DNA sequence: TGTGCCAGCAGCTTAACGGGCGGAAGCGCTGAAGCTTTCTTT. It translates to CASSLTGGSAEAFF.

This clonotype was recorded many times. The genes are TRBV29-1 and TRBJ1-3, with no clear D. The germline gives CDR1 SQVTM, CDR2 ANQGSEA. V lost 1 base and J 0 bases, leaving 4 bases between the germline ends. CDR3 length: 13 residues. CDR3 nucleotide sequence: TGCAGCGTTGAAGGTGGCTCTGGAAACACCATATATTTT. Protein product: CSVEGGSGNTIYF.

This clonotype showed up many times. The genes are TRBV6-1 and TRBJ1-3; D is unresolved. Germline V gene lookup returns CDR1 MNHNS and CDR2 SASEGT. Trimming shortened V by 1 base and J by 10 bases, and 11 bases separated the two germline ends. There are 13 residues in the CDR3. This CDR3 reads CASSEGREGTIYF. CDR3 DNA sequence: TGTGCCAGCAGTGAAGGCCGCGAGGGAACCATATATTTT.

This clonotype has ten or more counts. The DNA for the CDR3 is TGTGCCAGCGGACAGGGAAGGAACACTGAAGCTTTCTTT. This encodes CASGQGRNTEAFF. The J gene is TRBJ1-1, the V gene TRBV7-3; 8 nucleotides agree with TRBD1. The CDR3 contains 13 residues. Germline-derived CDR1 and CDR2 are SGHTA and FQGTGA. V gave up 8 bases and J gave up 1 base; unmatched junction bases: 3.

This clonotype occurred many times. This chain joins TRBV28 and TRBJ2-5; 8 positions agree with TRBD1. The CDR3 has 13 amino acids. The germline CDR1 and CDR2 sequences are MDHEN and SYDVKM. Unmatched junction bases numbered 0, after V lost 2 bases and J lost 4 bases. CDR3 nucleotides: TGTGCCAGCAGTTTACAGGGGGCAGAGACCCAGTACTTC. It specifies CASSLQGAETQYF.